The rows below give T cell receptor beta chains drawn from one sample of a study of control samples from healthy donors and cancer patients. This table comes from immunoSEQ multiplex PCR, and its TCRdb copy is limited to in-frame clones, with some not included. The data show under 30,000 clones, with roughly 85% seen just once and 6.7% held by the top ten. Sequencing was carried out using PBMCs. These TCRs come from a woman in her fifties or sixties with head and neck cancer. Each CDR3 is given with its conserved first and last residue. The D gene is left open where the match is weak. Only some rows state a clone size, as once, few, many or a class for expanded clones.

TRBJ2-1 - TRBV4-2 - CASSPGTAPNNEQFF TGTGCCAGCAGCCCGGGGACGGCCCCAAACAATGAGCAGTTCTTC
TRBJ1-6 few TRBV18 - CASSPNRQGGSPLHF TGTGCCAGCTCACCAAATCGCCAGGGTGGCTCACCCCTCCACTTT
TRBJ2-1 few TRBV6-5 TRBD2 CASSKLAGGFREQFF TGTGCCAGCAGTAAACTAGCGGGAGGCTTTAGAGAGCAGTTCTTC
TRBJ1-5 - TRBV7-9 - CASSQGTQLLGLSNQPQHF TGTGCCAGCAGCCAAGGGACTCAACTCCTCGGGCTTAGCAATCAGCCCCAGCATTTT
TRBJ2-2 - TRBV25-1 TRBD1 CASSAGTGDTGELFF TGTGCCAGCAGTGCCGGGACAGGGGACACCGGGGAGCTGTTTTTT
TRBJ1-5 - TRBV20-1 TRBD1 CSASRQGGSNQPQHF TGCAGTGCTAGTCGGCAGGGGGGAAGCAATCAGCCCCAGCATTTT
TRBJ1-1 - TRBV11-1 TRBD1 CASSLDPGQGLTKAFF TGTGCCAGCAGCTTAGACCCGGGACAGGGTTTAACTAAAGCTTTCTTT
TRBJ1-5 few TRBV11-3 TRBD1 CASSWPEDRVSQPQHF TGTGCCAGCAGCTGGCCAGAGGACAGGGTGTCCCAGCCCCAGCATTTT
TRBJ1-1 once TRBV9 - CASSPGGGVNTEAFF TGTGCCAGCAGCCCCGGCGGGGGGGTGAACACTGAAGCTTTCTTT
TRBJ2-7 - TRBV9 - CASSVTPTTPDPAYEQYF TGTGCCAGCAGCGTTACCCCAACGACGCCCGACCCAGCCTACGAGCAGTACTTC
TRBJ1-1 - TRBV5-4 - CASSKENTEAFF TGTGCCAGCAGCAAAGAGAACACTGAAGCTTTCTTT
TRBJ2-1 - TRBV12-5 - CASGPRGQGSYNEQFF TGTGCTAGTGGCCCTCGGGGGCAGGGCTCCTACAATGAGCAGTTCTTC
TRBJ2-5 - TRBV20-1 - CSASLRSGPSYF TGCAGTGCTAGTTTGCGATCCGGGCCATCGTACTTC
TRBJ1-1 - TRBV5-1 TRBD1 CASSTDRLNTEAFF TGCGCCAGCAGCACGGACAGGCTGAACACTGAAGCTTTCTTT
TRBJ2-2 - TRBV15 - CATAPRTANTAGELFF TGTGCCACAGCTCCAAGGACCGCCAATACGGCCGGGGAGCTGTTTTTT
TRBJ1-2 - TRBV7-9 - CASSLVDYGYTF TGTGCCAGCAGCTTAGTAGACTATGGCTACACCTTC
TRBJ2-1 - TRBV12-5 - CASGSDYYNEQFF TGTGCTAGTGGCTCTGACTACTACAATGAGCAGTTCTTC
TRBJ1-2 - TRBV13 TRBD1 CASSANRGQNYGYTF TGTGCCAGCAGCGCGAACAGGGGGCAAAACTATGGCTACACCTTC
TRBJ1-2 - TRBV19 - CASSIGRGDGYTF TGTGCCAGTAGTATCGGCAGGGGCGATGGCTACACCTTC
TRBJ2-7 - TRBV12-3/TRBV12-4 - CASSQTREQYF TGTGCCAGCAGTCAGACCCGCGAGCAGTACTTC
TRBJ2-5 - TRBV7-2 - CASSLGLSGEETQYF TGTGCCAGCAGCTTAGGCCTATCAGGGGAAGAGACCCAGTACTTC
TRBJ1-6 - TRBV18 - CASSPGIGDSPLHF TGTGCCAGCTCACCAGGGATCGGGGATTCACCCCTCCACTTT
TRBJ1-3 - TRBV4-2 TRBD1 CASSQYRDRALGGNTIYF TGTGCCAGCAGCCAATACCGGGACAGGGCTTTAGGTGGAAACACCATATATTTT
TRBJ2-1 - TRBV12-3/TRBV12-4 - CASSSGTRVQFF TGTGCCAGCAGTTCTGGGACTCGAGTGCAGTTCTTC
TRBJ1-1 - TRBV29-1 TRBD1 CSADDRDRGTEAFF TGCAGCGCTGATGACAGGGACAGAGGCACTGAAGCTTTCTTT